These T cell receptor beta chains were read from a single sample in a study of identical twins. From the 5' RACE reads, TCRdb called clonotypes with MiXCR, one entry per CDR3 protein. Among roughly 290,000 distinct CDR3 sequences listed, roughly 10% were seen once. These sequences were also reported in another study, on yellow fever vaccine responses in identical twins.

Sample: CD8+ T cells sorted from blood. These TCRs come from a woman between 18 and 29 years old in good health. Each CDR3 is given with its conserved first and last residue. Fields, in order: V gene, CDR3 protein.

TRBV20-1	CSARDWDRANTEAFF
TRBV13	CASSLGLAGGTYEQYF
TRBV3-1	CASSQERLDRAYEQYF
TRBV4-3	CASSQDWASGSYNEQFF
TRBV5-1	CASSLTRGGSYEQYF
TRBV7-9	CASSGGRIGYEQYF
TRBV7-9	CASRRTGGYTF
TRBV4-3	CASSQGTGGVYEQYF
TRBV20-1	CSAGGGLGYEQYF
TRBV30	CAWILAGGPRTDTQYF
TRBV7-7	CASSPDPYTDTQYF
TRBV20-1	CSASFPELRTQYF
TRBV10-3	CAISEITRETQYF
TRBV6-2/TRBV6-3	CASSYSLSPEQYF
TRBV9	CASSLQTGTGAFF
TRBV6-2/TRBV6-3	CASSFNSGANVLTF
TRBV15	CATSTPGGETQYF
TRBV20-1	CSARDGATGYGYTF
TRBV2	CASSDSELETQYF
TRBV2	CASSIWTSGSTSYEQYF
TRBV18	CASSHGGVWDYGYTF
TRBV2	CASRGAGGLADTQYF
TRBV28	CASSSPITSGKYNEQFF
TRBV9	CASSATGVQPQHF
TRBV29-1	CSVVSLREQYF
TRBV4-1	CASSRVPLAGGGNEQFF
TRBV4-2	CASSQRSNTGELFF
TRBV7-9	CASSPPGQGFGEQFF
TRBV4-3	CASSQSTSRTSINEQFF
TRBV2	CASSVQADTYEQYF
TRBV28	CASSFRTYGEYF
TRBV7-9	CASRMTGGATDTQYF
TRBV7-9	CASSFPSTNEKLFF
TRBV4-3	CASSHDDLGFFKETQYF
TRBV7-9	CASSFNFQVF
TRBV9	CASSSRTGVGTGELFF
TRBV29-1	CSVGLGSTEAFF
TRBV6-1	CASSEYGTPHYEQYF
TRBV7-7	CASSPTGWTGRNEQFF
TRBV15	CATRGDANTGELFF